The source of this T cell receptor (beta chain) is a study of post-analysis software for immune sequencing data. Researchers reported that TCR beta cDNA libraries carried unique molecular identifiers. TCRdb re-called the PCR reads through MiXCR, storing one row per CDR3 protein. The table includes some 890,000 distinct CDR3 sequences, around 53% detected once. The sequenced sample consisted of blood. The receptor comes from a girl aged 10 to 17 with multiple sclerosis.

As DNA, the CDR3 is TGCAGCGTCCCGGGACAGGGAATTTCTCGAGAGACCCAGTACTTC. Its translation: CSVPGQGISRETQYF. This chain uses TRBV29-1 with TRBJ2-5; 9 positions agree with TRBD1. The ends lost 6 bases at V and 4 bases at J; junction bases unmatched: 12. Germline CDR1 and CDR2: SQVTM and ANQGSEA. The CDR3 has 15 residues.